This is a list of T cell receptor beta chains from one sample in a study of blood T cell repertoires in COVID-19. Profiled with immunoSEQ multiplex PCR; TCRdb holds only in-frame clones, not every one. This table holds fewer than 350,000 clones, roughly 90% found once. The sequenced sample consisted of PBMCs or T cells enriched from blood (not recorded which). The receptors were gathered from a woman aged 40 to 50 with acute COVID-19. The CDR3 runs from the conserved cysteine through the conserved F or W. The D gene is left open where the match is weak. Size tells how often a clone was seen (once, few, many) or the class of an expanded clone, and some rows leave it out.

NA | 16 | TRBJ2-3 | NA | TRBV21-1 | TGTGCCAGCAGCTCCCCCGGGGGGGGTAACACAGATACGCAGTATTTT | CASSSPGGGNTDTQYF
NA | 15 | TRBJ2-1 | once | TRBV3-1/TRBV3-2 | TGTGCCAGCAGCCAAGGGACTACGCTAGGCAATGAGCAGTTCTTC | CASSQGTTLGNEQFF
NA | 15 | TRBJ1-3 | NA | TRBV28 | TGTGCCAGCAGTTTAGTCGTGAGCTCTGGAAACACCATATATTTT | CASSLVVSSGNTIYF
NA | 14 | TRBJ1-1 | once | TRBV7-9 | TGTGCCAGCAGCATTACAGGGATGAACACTGAAGCTTTCTTT | CASSITGMNTEAFF
NA | 16 | TRBJ1-4 | NA | TRBV5-6 | TGTGCCAGCAGCTTAAAGTCGCGACAGATTAATGAAAAACTGTTTTTT | CASSLKSRQINEKLFF
NA | 15 | TRBJ1-5 | NA | TRBV6-5 | TGTGCCAGCAGTAGATGGGCAGGGGAAGGTCAGCCCCAGCATTTT | CASSRWAGEGQPQHF
TRBD1 | 16 | TRBJ2-1 | NA | TRBV9 | TGTGCCAGCAGCACCCGGGACAGCCCGTCCTACAATGAGCAGTTCTTC | CASSTRDSPSYNEQFF
TRBD2 | 15 | TRBJ2-1 | NA | TRBV5-4 | TGTGCCAGCAGCTCGGCGGGGGGGCGTTACAATGAGCAGTTCTTC | CASSSAGGRYNEQFF
NA | 15 | TRBJ1-4 | NA | TRBV18 | TGTGCCAGCTCACCAAAGGACAGTGTTTATGAAAAACTGTTTTTT | CASSPKDSVYEKLFF
NA | 17 | TRBJ1-6 | NA | TRBV3-1/TRBV3-2 | TGTGCCAGCAGCCAAATGAGTTTGGCCCCGGAGGGCTCACCCCTCCACTTT | CASSQMSLAPEGSPLHF
TRBD1 | 14 | TRBJ2-7 | NA | TRBV6-5 | TGTGCCAGCAAGAGACAGGGGGCATCCTACGAGCAGTACTTC | CASKRQGASYEQYF